This is a list of T cell receptor beta chains from one sample in a study of cytomegalovirus exposure and HLA in healthy donors. Sequencing used immunoSEQ multiplex PCR; TCRdb keeps in-frame clones, though not all of them. This table has roughly 150,000 clones, approximately 71% appearing once. Sequencing was carried out using PBMCs. The receptors stem from a man between 18 and 35 years old in good health and CMV-seropositive. Both conserved end residues are part of each CDR3. D genes are given only for firm matches. Clone size is shown for a subset of rows, as once, few, many or a class of expanded clone.

D gene: TRBD1
J gene: TRBJ1-6
V gene: TRBV27
clone size: NA
CDR3 length: 16
CDR3 protein: CASTTYTGAYNSPLHF
CDR3 DNA: TGTGCCAGCACCACTTATACAGGGGCATATAATTCACCCCTCCACTTT

D gene: TRBD1
J gene: TRBJ2-1
V gene: TRBV30
clone size: NA
CDR3 length: 14
CDR3 protein: CAWSPVGDSNEQFF
CDR3 DNA: TGTGCCTGGAGTCCCGTAGGGGACAGCAATGAGCAGTTCTTC

D gene: NA
J gene: TRBJ2-7
V gene: TRBV28
clone size: many
CDR3 length: 14
CDR3 protein: CASSLGQGNYEQYF
CDR3 DNA: TGTGCCAGCAGTTTAGGGCAGGGGAACTACGAGCAGTACTTC

D gene: TRBD1
J gene: TRBJ2-5
V gene: TRBV2
clone size: few
CDR3 length: 15
CDR3 protein: CASSGQGAEQETQYF
CDR3 DNA: TGTGCCAGCAGTGGACAGGGGGCGGAACAAGAGACCCAGTACTTC

D gene: NA
J gene: TRBJ1-1
V gene: TRBV2
clone size: NA
CDR3 length: 14
CDR3 protein: CASSAERRKTEAFF
CDR3 DNA: TGTGCCAGCAGCGCGGAACGGAGGAAAACTGAAGCTTTCTTT

D gene: NA
J gene: TRBJ1-1
V gene: TRBV27
clone size: few
CDR3 length: 13
CDR3 protein: CASSFAVRAEAFF
CDR3 DNA: TGTGCCAGCAGTTTTGCGGTTCGCGCTGAAGCTTTCTTT

D gene: TRBD1
J gene: TRBJ1-4
V gene: TRBV2
clone size: NA
CDR3 length: 13
CDR3 protein: CASSGDRDEKLFF
CDR3 DNA: TGTGCCAGCAGTGGGGACAGGGACGAAAAACTGTTTTTT

D gene: TRBD2
J gene: TRBJ2-5
V gene: TRBV15
clone size: NA
CDR3 length: 15
CDR3 protein: CATSRAYTGTSTQYF
CDR3 DNA: TGTGCCACCAGCAGAGCCTATACCGGGACTAGCACCCAGTACTTC

D gene: TRBD1
J gene: TRBJ2-5
V gene: TRBV28
clone size: NA
CDR3 length: 15
CDR3 protein: CASSDPTTGGETQYF
CDR3 DNA: TGTGCCAGCAGTGACCCCACGACAGGGGGGGAGACCCAGTACTTC

D gene: TRBD1
J gene: TRBJ2-7
V gene: TRBV28
clone size: NA
CDR3 length: 16
CDR3 protein: CASRGPGQGATYEQYF
CDR3 DNA: TGTGCCAGCAGAGGGCCGGGACAGGGGGCAACCTACGAGCAGTACTTC

D gene: NA
J gene: TRBJ2-3
V gene: TRBV4-1
clone size: NA
CDR3 length: 15
CDR3 protein: CASSQLPTGEDTQYF
CDR3 DNA: TGCGCCAGCAGCCAATTACCAACTGGTGAAGATACGCAGTATTTT

D gene: NA
J gene: TRBJ1-5
V gene: TRBV30
clone size: few
CDR3 length: 17
CDR3 protein: CAWSVNSIRGLNQPQHF
CDR3 DNA: TGTGCCTGGAGTGTGAATAGTATTCGGGGATTAAATCAGCCCCAGCATTTT

D gene: TRBD2
J gene: TRBJ2-3
V gene: TRBV27
clone size: NA
CDR3 length: 14
CDR3 protein: CASSFSGSVYTQYF
CDR3 DNA: TGTGCCAGCAGTTTCAGCGGGAGTGTATATACGCAGTATTTT

D gene: NA
J gene: TRBJ2-7
V gene: TRBV6-6
clone size: NA
CDR3 length: 12
CDR3 protein: CASRADSYEQYF
CDR3 DNA: TGTGCCAGCAGGGCAGATTCCTACGAGCAGTACTTC

D gene: NA
J gene: TRBJ2-3
V gene: TRBV27
clone size: NA
CDR3 length: 14
CDR3 protein: CASSLYPGPDTQYF
CDR3 DNA: TGTGCCAGCAGTTTATATCCAGGGCCAGATACGCAGTATTTT

D gene: NA
J gene: TRBJ2-7
V gene: TRBV7-2
clone size: NA
CDR3 length: 16
CDR3 protein: CASSLRGATVSYEQYF
CDR3 DNA: TGTGCCAGCAGCTTAAGGGGTGCTACCGTCTCCTACGAGCAGTACTTC

D gene: TRBD1
J gene: TRBJ1-1
V gene: TRBV5-1
clone size: NA
CDR3 length: 13
CDR3 protein: CASGGGQGLGAFF
CDR3 DNA: TGCGCCAGCGGGGGCGGACAGGGGCTTGGAGCTTTCTTT

D gene: TRBD1
J gene: TRBJ2-6
V gene: TRBV18
clone size: NA
CDR3 length: 15
CDR3 protein: CPSSPDRVGANVLTF
CDR3 DNA: TGTCCCAGCTCACCCGACAGGGTTGGGGCCAACGTCCTGACTTTC

D gene: NA
J gene: TRBJ2-7
V gene: TRBV6-5
clone size: NA
CDR3 length: 14
CDR3 protein: CAIISDSPFYEQYF
CDR3 DNA: TGTGCCATCATATCGGACTCCCCCTTCTACGAGCAGTACTTC

D gene: TRBD1
J gene: TRBJ1-2
V gene: TRBV5-1
clone size: NA
CDR3 length: 16
CDR3 protein: CASSPLGTGGNEGYTF
CDR3 DNA: TGCGCCAGCAGCCCCCTGGGGACAGGGGGGAACGAGGGCTACACCTTC

D gene: NA
J gene: TRBJ1-1
V gene: TRBV4-1
clone size: NA
CDR3 length: 14
CDR3 protein: CASSQSGGNTEAFF
CDR3 DNA: TGCGCCAGCAGCCAGTCCGGAGGTAACACTGAAGCTTTCTTT

D gene: TRBD1
J gene: TRBJ2-7
V gene: TRBV7-8
clone size: NA
CDR3 length: 14
CDR3 protein: CASSLVGQSYEQYF
CDR3 DNA: TGTGCCAGCAGCTTAGTGGGACAGAGCTACGAGCAGTACTTC

D gene: TRBD1
J gene: TRBJ2-6
V gene: TRBV27
clone size: NA
CDR3 length: 16
CDR3 protein: CASSPLTGAGANVLTF
CDR3 DNA: TGTGCCAGCAGTCCCTTAACAGGGGCAGGGGCCAACGTCCTGACTTTC

D gene: TRBD1
J gene: TRBJ1-1
V gene: TRBV6-1
clone size: NA
CDR3 length: 13
CDR3 protein: CASSWDRNTEAFF
CDR3 DNA: TGTGCCAGCAGTTGGGACAGGAACACTGAAGCTTTCTTT

D gene: NA
J gene: TRBJ2-3
V gene: TRBV7-9
clone size: NA
CDR3 length: 19
CDR3 protein: CASSSSLRDFSFQAYTQYF
CDR3 DNA: TGTGCCAGCAGCTCCTCGCTCCGGGACTTTTCCTTTCAGGCGTATACGCAGTATTTT

D gene: TRBD2
J gene: TRBJ2-1
V gene: TRBV13
clone size: NA
CDR3 length: 15
CDR3 protein: CASSFRASGARGQFF
CDR3 DNA: TGTGCCAGCAGCTTTAGGGCTAGCGGCGCCCGAGGGCAGTTCTTC

D gene: NA
J gene: TRBJ2-7
V gene: TRBV7-9
clone size: NA
CDR3 length: 13
CDR3 protein: CASSLAPGYEQYF
CDR3 DNA: TGTGCCAGCAGCTTAGCCCCCGGCTACGAGCAGTACTTC

D gene: NA
J gene: TRBJ2-7
V gene: TRBV11-1
clone size: NA
CDR3 length: 13
CDR3 protein: CASSPRFRYEQYF
CDR3 DNA: TGTGCCAGCAGCCCCCGCTTTCGGTACGAGCAGTACTTC

D gene: NA
J gene: TRBJ1-1
V gene: TRBV5-4
clone size: NA
CDR3 length: 13
CDR3 protein: CASSLTGTTEAFF
CDR3 DNA: TGTGCCAGCAGCTTGACAGGGACCACTGAAGCTTTCTTT

D gene: TRBD2
J gene: TRBJ2-7
V gene: TRBV11-2
clone size: NA
CDR3 length: 17
CDR3 protein: CASSFRPLLADFYEQYF
CDR3 DNA: TGTGCCAGCAGCTTCCGGCCTTTACTAGCGGACTTTTACGAGCAGTACTTC